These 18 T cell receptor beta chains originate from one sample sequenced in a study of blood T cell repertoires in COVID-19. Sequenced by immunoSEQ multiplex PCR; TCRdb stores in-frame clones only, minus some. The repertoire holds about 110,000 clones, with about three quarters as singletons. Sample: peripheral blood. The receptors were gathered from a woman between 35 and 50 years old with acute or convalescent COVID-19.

CDR3 residues: CSASQYTDTQYF. As DNA, the CDR3 is TGCAGTGCTAGTCAGTACACAGATACGCAGTATTTT. V gene TRBV20-1 combines with J gene TRBJ2-3; no firm D call. Trimming shortened V by 3 bases and J by 2 bases, and 6 bases separated the two germline ends. The CDR3 loop spans 12 amino acids. The germline V gene has CDR1 DFQATT and CDR2 SNEGSKA (reference sequence).

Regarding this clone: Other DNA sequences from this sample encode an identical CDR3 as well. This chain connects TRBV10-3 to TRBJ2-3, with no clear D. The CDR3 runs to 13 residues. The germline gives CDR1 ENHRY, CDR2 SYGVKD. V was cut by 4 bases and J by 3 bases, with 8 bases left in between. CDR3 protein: CAISGAGTDTQYF. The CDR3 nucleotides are TGTGCCATCAGTGGGGCCGGAACAGATACGCAGTATTTT.

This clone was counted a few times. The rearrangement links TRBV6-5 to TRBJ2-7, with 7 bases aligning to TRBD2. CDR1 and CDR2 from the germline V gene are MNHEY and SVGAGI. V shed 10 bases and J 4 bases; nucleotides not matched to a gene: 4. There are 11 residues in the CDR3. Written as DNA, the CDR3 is TGTGCCACTGGGAGGGGTTACGAGCAGTACTTC. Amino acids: CATGRGYEQYF.

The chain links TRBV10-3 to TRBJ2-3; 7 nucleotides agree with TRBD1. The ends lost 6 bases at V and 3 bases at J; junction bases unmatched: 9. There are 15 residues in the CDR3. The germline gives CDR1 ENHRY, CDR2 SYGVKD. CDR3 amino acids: CAIRTGTDGTDTQYF. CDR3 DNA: TGTGCCATCAGGACCGGGACAGATGGGACAGATACGCAGTATTTT.

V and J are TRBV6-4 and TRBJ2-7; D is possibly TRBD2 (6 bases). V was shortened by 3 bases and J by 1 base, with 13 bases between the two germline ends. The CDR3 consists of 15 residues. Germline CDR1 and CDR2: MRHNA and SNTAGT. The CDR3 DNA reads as TGTGCCAGCAGTGAAGCCGCGGGGCCTTCCTACGAGCAGTACTTC. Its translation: CASSEAAGPSYEQYF.

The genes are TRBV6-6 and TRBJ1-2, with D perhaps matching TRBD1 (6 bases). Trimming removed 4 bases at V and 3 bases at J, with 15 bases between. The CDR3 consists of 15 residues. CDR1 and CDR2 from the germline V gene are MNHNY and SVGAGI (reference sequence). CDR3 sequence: CASSSQTGSHYGYTF. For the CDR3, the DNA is TGTGCCAGCAGTTCCCAAACAGGGAGCCACTATGGCTACACCTTC.

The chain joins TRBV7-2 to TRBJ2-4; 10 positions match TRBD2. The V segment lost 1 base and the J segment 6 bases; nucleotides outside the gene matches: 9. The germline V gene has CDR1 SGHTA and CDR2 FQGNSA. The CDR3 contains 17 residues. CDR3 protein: CASSLGFLAGGPNIQYF. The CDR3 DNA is TGTGCCAGCAGCTTAGGATTTTTAGCGGGGGGACCAAACATTCAGTACTTC.

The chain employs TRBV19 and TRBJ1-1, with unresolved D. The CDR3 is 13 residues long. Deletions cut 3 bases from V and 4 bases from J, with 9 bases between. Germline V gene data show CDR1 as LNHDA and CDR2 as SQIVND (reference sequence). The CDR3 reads CASSIERGTEAFF. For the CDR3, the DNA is TGTGCCAGTAGTATCGAACGGGGCACTGAAGCTTTCTTT.

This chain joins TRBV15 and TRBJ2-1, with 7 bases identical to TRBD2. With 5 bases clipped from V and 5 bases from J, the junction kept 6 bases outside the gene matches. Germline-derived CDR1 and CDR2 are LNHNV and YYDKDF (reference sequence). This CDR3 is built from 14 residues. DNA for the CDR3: TGTGCCACCAGCCCAAGGACTAGTAACAATGAGCAGTTCTTC. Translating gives CATSPRTSNNEQFF.

CDR3 DNA: TGTGCCAGCGGGCCAAATAATCAGCCCCAGCATTTT. This gives the protein CASGPNNQPQHF. This chain links TRBV12-3 or TRBV12-4 with TRBJ1-5; D is undetermined. V was clipped by 8 bases and J by 4 bases, with 9 bases between them. The CDR3 is made up of 12 amino acids.

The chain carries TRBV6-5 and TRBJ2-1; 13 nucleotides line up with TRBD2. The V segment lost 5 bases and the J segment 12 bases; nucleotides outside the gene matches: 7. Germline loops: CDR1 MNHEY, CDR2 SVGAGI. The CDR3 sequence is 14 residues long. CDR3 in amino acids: CASSIGLAGDSQFF. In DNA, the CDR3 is TGTGCCAGCAGTATCGGACTAGCGGGGGACTCGCAGTTCTTC.

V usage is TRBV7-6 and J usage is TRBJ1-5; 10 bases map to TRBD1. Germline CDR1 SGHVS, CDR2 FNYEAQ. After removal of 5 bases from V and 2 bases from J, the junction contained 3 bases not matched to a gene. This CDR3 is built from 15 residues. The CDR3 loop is CASSPGTGGNQPQHF. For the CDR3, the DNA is TGTGCCAGCAGCCCCGGGACAGGGGGCAATCAGCCCCAGCATTTT.

The CDR3 nucleotides read TGTGCCAGCAGTGGAACCACTTCCTACAATGAGCAGTTCTTC. Translation: CASSGTTSYNEQFF. The chain is built from TRBV2 and TRBJ2-1; unclear D gene. V lost 4 bases and J lost 1, with 8 bases in between. The CDR3 is 14 amino acids. The germline V gene encodes CDR1 SNHLY and CDR2 FYNNEI.

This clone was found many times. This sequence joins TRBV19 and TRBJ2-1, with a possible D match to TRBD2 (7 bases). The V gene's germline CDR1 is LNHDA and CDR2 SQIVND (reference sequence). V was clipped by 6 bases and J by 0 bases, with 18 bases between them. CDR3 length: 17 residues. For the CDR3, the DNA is TGTGCCAGTAGCTTTGAGGGGGGGGCAGGCTCCTACAATGAGCAGTTCTTC. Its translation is CASSFEGGAGSYNEQFF. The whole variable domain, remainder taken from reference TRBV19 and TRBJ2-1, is DGGITQSPKYLFRKEGQNVTLSCEQNLNHDAMYWYRQDPGQGLRLIYYSQIVNDFQKGDIAEGYSVSREKKESFPLTVTSAQKNPTAFYLCASSFEGGAGSYNEQFFGPGTRLTVL.

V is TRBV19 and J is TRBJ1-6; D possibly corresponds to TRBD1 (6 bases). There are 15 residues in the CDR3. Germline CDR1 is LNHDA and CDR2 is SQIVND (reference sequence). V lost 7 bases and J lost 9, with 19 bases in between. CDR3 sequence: CASTSIAGAPSPLHF. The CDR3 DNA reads TGTGCCAGTACCTCGATTGCAGGGGCCCCTTCACCCCTCCACTTT.

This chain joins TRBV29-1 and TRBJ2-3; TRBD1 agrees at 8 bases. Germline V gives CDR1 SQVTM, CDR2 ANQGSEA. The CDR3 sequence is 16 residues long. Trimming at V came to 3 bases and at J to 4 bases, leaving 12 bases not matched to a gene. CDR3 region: CSVEDVGDRSADTQYF. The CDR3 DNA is TGCAGCGTTGAGGATGTGGGGGACAGGTCCGCAGATACGCAGTATTTT.

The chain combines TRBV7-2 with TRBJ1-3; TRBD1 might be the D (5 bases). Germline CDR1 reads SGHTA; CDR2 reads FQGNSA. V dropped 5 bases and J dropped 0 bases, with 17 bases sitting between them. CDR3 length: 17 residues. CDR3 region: CASSPNAGQSSGNTIYF. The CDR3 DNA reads TGTGCCAGCAGCCCCAATGCCGGACAATCCTCTGGAAACACCATATATTTT.

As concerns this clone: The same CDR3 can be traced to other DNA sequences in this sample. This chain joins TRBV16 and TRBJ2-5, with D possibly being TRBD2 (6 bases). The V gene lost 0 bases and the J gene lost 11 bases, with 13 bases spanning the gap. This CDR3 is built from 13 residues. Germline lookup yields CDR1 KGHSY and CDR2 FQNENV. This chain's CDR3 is CASSQSNGGTQYF. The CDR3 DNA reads TGTGCCAGCAGCCAATCTAACGGTGGGACTCAGTACTTC.